This T cell receptor (beta chain) was captured by sequencing in a study of cytomegalovirus exposure and HLA in healthy donors. Study as a whole: The approximately 670 first-cohort repertoires and the roughly 130 validation repertoires shared the same platform, a later analysis reported. Study results and limitations: In vitro experiments confirmed that a few CMV-associated chains were specific for CMV antigens. Reportedly, diagnosis of cytomegalovirus status by the classifier showed high specificity and sensitivity.

Assay used: immunoSEQ multiplex PCR; TCRdb lists only in-frame clones, some missing. The table has about 180,000 clones, around 85% seen once. Of note for this clone: What it recognizes is unknown.

The CDR3 runs 16 residues. Trimming cost V 5 bases and J 5 bases; bases outside gene matches: 15. Germline V gene sequence: CDR1 SEHNR, CDR2 FQNEAQ (reference sequence). Sequencing used PBMCs. This chain connects TRBV7-9 to TRBJ2-7, with 7 bases aligning to TRBD2. The sequence was obtained from a man younger than 30 in good health and CMV-seropositive. The CDR3 sequence is CASSAIPSQAGDEQYF. The CDR3 DNA reads TGTGCCAGCAGCGCGATCCCCTCACAGGCGGGGGACGAGCAGTACTTC. The full variable domain, its missing parts supplied by reference TRBV7-9 and TRBJ2-7, is DTGVSQNPRHKITKRGQNVTFRCDPISEHNRLYWYRQTLGQGPEFLTYFQNEAQLEKSRLLSDRFSAERPKGSFSTLEIQRTEQGDSAMYLCASSAIPSQAGDEQYFGPGTRLTVT.